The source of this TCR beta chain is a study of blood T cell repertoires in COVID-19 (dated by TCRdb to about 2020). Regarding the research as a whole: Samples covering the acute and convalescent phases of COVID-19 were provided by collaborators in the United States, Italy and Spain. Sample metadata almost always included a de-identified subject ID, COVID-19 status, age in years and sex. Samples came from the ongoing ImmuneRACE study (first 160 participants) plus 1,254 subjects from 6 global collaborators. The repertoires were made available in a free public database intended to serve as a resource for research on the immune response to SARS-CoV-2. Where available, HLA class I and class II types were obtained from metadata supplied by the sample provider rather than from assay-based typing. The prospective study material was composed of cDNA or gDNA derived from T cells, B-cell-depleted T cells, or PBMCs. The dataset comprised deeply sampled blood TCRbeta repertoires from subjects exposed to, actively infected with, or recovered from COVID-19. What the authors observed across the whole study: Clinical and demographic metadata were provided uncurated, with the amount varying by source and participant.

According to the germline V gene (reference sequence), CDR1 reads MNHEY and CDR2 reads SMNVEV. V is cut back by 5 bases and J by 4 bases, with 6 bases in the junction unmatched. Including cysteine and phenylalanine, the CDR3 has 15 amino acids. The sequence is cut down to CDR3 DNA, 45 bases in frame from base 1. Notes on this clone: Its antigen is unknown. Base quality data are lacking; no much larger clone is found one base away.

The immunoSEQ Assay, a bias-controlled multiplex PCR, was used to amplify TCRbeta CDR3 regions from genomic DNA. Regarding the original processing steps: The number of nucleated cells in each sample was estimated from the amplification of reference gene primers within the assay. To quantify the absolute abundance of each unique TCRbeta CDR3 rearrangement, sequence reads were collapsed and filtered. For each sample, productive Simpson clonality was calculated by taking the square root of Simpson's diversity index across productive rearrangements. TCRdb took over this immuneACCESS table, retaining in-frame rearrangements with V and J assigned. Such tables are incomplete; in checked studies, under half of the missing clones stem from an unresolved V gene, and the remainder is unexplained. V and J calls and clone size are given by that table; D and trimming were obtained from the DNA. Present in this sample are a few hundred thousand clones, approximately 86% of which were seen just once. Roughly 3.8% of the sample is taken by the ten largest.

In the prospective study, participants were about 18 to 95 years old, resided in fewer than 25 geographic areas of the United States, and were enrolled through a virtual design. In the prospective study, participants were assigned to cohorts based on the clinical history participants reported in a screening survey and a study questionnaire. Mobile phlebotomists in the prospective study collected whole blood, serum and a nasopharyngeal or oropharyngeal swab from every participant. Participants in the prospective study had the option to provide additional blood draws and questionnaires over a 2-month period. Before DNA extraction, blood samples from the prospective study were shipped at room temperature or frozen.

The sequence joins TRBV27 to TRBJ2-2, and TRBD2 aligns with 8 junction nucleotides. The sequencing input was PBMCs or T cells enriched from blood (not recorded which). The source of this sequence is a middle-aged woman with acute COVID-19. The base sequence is TGTGCCAGCAGTCTGCGGGAGGAAGTCACCGGGGAGCTGTTTTTT. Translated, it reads CASSLREEVTGELFF.